This TCR beta chain derives from a study of T cell responses to AZD1222 COVID-19 vaccine (dated by TCRdb to about 2021). Background on the whole study: Because spike-specific TCR depth and breadth did not differ between the two schedules, AZD1222 recipients who got a second dose at roughly 4 weeks were pooled with those who got a second dose at roughly 12 weeks. A total of over 230 trial participants underwent TCR sequencing, of whom 207 had received two doses of AZD1222 and about 26 had received two doses of the MenACWY control vaccine. Trial participants were enrolled into age subgroups of 18-55, 56-69 and 70-plus years, which contained around 140, 26 and 57 TCR-sequenced participants, respectively. Summary of the overall study and its limitations: The 56-69-year group was small, and its depth increase did not reach significance, likely because of low power. Reportedly, almost half of the unique spike-specific TCRs recognized epitopes lying outside the regions that are mutated in the B.1.351 and B.1.1.7 variants. Conclusions about previously exposed vaccinees are limited because only five or six AZD1222 recipients were SARS-CoV-2 seropositive at baseline. Most participants were white British and females outnumbered males, and the authors suggested that clonal diversity may have been underestimated. Because no day 14 peak-response samples were available, repertoires were characterized only after the peak T cell response. After two AZD1222 doses, spike-specific TCR breadth and depth were significantly higher than at day 0 and than in MenACWY recipients. Vaccine-associated CD4 TCRs spanned the whole spike protein, with dominant responses in regions 160-218 and 743-854.

The CDR3 regions of human TCRbeta chains were analyzed by immunosequencing. On the study's bioinformatics: Repertoire TCRs were matched against a reference library of SARS-CoV-2-specific TCRs generated with the MIRA antigen-specificity platform. Breadth was defined as the fraction of unique TCRs that were SARS-CoV-2-associated, and depth was defined as the fraction of total T cells that were SARS-CoV-2-associated. Using the MIRA data, each spike-specific TCR was mapped to the spike region that the TCR reacts to and placed in a CD4 or CD8 class. Log10-transformed breadth and depth values were compared by one-way ANOVA with Sidak's multiple comparisons tests. Here the immuneACCESS table is served through TCRdb, limited to in-frame sequences with V and J called. Missing clones are a known gap in these copies; in checked studies unresolved V genes cover under half, and the rest lacks a known reason. V, J and clone size derive from that table, while D and trimming were established from the DNA sequence. A total of 150,000 to 200,000 clones appear in this sample, over 90% of them only once. The top ten clones comprise 3.5% to 4.5% of the sample.

Explained via the paper, the time point label denotes: baseline before first vaccination. Samples from vaccinated people were obtained from the UK trials COV001 and COV002, which included a single-blind randomized controlled phase 2/3 trial of AZD1222 (ChAdOx1 nCoV-19) in healthy adults. For TCRbeta chain sequencing, PBMC samples from trial participants were taken at day 0 and at day 28 after the second dose. Comments on this clone: Its specific antigen is unknown. No base quality values were provided; no much bigger clone lies one nucleotide off.

The receptor was isolated from an adult in good health. The specimen was peripheral blood, collected on day 0 of AZD1222 vaccination.

CDR3 reads: CASSSGLRGEAFF. The sequenced DNA: TGTGCCAGCAGCTCCGGACTCAGGGGGGAAGCTTTCTTT. The rearrangement joined TRBV27 to TRBJ1-1, and TRBD1 aligns with 7 junction nucleotides. From the germline V gene (reference sequence), CDR1 is MNHEY and CDR2 is SMNVEV. Trimming takes 6 bases off V and 8 bases off J; junction bases not matched to a gene: 9. Including cysteine and phenylalanine, the CDR3 has 13 amino acids. The kept DNA is CDR3 alone, 39 bases in frame from the first base.